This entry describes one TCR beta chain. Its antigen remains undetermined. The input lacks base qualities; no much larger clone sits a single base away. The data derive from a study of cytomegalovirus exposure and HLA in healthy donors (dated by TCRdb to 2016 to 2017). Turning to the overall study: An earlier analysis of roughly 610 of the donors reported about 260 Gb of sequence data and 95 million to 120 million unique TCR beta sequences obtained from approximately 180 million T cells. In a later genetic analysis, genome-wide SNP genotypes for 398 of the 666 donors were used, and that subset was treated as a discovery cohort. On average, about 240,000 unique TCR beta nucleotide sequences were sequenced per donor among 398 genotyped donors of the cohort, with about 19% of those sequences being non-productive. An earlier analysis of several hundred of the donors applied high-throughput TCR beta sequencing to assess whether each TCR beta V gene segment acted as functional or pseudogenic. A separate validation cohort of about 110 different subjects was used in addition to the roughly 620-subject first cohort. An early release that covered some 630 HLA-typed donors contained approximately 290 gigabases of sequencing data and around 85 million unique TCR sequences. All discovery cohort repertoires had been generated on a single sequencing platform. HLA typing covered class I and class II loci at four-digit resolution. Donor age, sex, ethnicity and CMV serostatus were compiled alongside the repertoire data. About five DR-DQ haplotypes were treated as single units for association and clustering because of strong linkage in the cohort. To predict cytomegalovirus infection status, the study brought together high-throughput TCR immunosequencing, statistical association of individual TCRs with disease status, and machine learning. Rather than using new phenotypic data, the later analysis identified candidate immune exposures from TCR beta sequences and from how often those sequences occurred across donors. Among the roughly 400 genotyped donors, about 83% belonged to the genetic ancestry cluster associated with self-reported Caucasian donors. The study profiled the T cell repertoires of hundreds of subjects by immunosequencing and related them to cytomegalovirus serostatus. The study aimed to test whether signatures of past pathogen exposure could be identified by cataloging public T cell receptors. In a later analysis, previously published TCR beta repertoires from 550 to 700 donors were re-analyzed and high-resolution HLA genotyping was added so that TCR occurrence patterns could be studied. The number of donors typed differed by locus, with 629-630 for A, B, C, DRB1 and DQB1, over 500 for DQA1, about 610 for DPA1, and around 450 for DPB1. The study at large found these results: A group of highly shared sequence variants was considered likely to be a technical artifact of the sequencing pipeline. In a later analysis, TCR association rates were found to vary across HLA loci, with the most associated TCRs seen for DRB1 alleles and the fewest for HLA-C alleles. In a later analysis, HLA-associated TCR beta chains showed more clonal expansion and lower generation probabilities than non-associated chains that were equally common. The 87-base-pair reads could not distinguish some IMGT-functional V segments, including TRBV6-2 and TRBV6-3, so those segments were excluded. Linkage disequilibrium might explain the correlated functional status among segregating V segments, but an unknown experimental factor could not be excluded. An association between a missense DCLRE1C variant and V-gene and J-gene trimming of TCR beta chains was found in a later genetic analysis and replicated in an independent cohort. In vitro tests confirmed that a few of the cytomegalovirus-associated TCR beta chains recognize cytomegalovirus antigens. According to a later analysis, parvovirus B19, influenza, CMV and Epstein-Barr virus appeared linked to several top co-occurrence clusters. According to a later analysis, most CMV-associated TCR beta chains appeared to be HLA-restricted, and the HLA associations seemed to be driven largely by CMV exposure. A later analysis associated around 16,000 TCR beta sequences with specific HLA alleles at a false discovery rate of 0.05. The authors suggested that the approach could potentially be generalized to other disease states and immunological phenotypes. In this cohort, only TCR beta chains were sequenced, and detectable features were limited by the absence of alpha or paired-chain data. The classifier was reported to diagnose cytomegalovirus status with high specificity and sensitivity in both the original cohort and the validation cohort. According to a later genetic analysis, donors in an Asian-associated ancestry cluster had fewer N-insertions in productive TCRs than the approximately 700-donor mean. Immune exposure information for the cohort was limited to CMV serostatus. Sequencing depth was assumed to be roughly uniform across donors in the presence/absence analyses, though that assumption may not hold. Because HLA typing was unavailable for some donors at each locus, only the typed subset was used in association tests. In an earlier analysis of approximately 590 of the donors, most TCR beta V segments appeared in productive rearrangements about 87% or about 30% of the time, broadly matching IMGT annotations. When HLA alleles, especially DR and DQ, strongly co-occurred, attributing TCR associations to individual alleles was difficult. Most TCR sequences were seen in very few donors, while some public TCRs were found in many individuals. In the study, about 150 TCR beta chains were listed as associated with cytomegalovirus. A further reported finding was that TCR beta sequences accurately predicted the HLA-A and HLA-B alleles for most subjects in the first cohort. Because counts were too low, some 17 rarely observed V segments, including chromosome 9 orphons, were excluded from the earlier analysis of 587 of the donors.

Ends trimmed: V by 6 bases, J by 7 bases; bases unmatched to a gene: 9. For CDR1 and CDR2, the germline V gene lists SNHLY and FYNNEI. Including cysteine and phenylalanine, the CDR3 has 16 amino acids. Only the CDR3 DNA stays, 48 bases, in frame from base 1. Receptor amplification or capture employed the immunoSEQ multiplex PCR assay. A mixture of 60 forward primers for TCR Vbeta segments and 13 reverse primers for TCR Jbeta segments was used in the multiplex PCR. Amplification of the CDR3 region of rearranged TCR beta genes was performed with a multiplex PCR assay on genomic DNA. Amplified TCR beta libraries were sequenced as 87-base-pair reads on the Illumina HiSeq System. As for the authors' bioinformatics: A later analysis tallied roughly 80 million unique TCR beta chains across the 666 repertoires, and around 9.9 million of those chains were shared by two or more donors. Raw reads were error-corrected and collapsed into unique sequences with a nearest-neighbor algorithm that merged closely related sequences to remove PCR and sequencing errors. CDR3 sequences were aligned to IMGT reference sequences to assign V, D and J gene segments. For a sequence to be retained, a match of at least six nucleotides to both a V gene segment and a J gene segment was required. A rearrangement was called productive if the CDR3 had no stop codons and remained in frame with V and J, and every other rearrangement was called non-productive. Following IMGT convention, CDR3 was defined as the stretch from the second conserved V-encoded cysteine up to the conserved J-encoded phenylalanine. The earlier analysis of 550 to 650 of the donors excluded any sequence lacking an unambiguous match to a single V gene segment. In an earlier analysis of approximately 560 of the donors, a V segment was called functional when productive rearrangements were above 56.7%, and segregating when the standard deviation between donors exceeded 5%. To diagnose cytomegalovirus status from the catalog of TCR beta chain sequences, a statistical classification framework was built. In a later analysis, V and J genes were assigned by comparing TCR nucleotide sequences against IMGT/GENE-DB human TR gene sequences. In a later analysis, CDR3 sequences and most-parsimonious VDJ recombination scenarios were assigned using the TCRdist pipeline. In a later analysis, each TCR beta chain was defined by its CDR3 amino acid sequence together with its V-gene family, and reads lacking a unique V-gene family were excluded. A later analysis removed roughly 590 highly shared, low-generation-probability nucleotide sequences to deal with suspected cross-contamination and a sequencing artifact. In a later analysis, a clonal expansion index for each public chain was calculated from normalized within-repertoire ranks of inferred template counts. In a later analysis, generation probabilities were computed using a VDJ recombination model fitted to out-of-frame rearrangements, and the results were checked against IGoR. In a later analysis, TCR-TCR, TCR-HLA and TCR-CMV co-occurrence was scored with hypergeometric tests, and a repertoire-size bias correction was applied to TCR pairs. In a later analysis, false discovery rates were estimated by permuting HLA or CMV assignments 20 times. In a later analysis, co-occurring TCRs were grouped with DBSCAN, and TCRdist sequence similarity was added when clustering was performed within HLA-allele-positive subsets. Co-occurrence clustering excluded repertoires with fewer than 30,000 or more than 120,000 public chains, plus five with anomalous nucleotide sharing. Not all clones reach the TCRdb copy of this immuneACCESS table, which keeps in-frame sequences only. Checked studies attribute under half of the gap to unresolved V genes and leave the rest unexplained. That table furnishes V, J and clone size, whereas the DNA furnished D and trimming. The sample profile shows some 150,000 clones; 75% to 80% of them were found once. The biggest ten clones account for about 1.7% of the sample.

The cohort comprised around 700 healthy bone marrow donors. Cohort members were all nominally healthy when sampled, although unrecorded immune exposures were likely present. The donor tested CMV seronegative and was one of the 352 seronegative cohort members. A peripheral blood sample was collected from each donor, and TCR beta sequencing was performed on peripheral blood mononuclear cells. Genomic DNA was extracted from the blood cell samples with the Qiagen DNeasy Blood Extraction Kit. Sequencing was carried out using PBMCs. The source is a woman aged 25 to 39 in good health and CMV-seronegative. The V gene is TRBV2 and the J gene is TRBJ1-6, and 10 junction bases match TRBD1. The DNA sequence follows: TGTGCCAGCAGCCCCGACAGGGGGCCGGGGAATTCACCCCTCCACTTT. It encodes CASSPDRGPGNSPLHF.